The source of this TCR beta chain is a study of PD-1 blockade in classical Hodgkin lymphoma. Whole-study findings and limits: For complete responders, baseline diversity was comparable to that of newly diagnosed patients. It was CD4+ TCR diversity, not CD8+, that rose significantly by C4D1.

This clone was seen just once. Its antigen is currently unknown. Generated by immunoSEQ multiplex PCR, the TCRdb table keeps only in-frame clones and is missing some. There are approximately 100,000 clones in the sample; just under 95% occur only once, and 2.8% lies in the top ten. Each of the patients experienced relapse following autologous stem cell transplantation, and their brentuximab vedotin exposure differed. The material sequenced was peripheral blood mononuclear cells (PBMCs), taken at baseline. This sequence originates from a human donor with classical Hodgkin lymphoma.

CDR3 nucleotides: TGCGCCAGACCCCCCCCGCCGGTATCCTACGAGCAGTACTTC. This gives the protein CARPPPPVSYEQYF. This chain uses TRBV5-1 with TRBJ2-7; D is unclear. Germline V gene lookup returns CDR1 SGHRS and CDR2 YFSETQ. V lost 8 bases and J 1 base, leaving 16 bases between the germline ends. This CDR3 has 14 residues.